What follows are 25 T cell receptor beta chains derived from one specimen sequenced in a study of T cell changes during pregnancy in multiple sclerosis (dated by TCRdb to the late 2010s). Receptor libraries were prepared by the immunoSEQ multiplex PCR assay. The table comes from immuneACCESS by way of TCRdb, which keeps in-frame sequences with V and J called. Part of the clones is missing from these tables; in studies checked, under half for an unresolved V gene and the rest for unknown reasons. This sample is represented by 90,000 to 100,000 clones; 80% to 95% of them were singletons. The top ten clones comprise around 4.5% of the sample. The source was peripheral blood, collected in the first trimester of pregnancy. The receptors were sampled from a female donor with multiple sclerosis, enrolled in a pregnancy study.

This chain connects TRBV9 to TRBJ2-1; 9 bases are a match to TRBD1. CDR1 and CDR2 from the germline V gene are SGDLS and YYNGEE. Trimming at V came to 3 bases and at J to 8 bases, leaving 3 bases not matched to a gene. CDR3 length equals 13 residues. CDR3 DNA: TGTGCCAGCAGCGATACAGGGGGCTATGAGCAGTTCTTC. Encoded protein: CASSDTGGYEQFF.

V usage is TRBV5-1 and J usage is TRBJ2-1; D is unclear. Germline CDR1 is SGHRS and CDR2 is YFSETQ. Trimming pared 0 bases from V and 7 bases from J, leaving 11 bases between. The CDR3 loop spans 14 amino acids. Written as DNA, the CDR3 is TGCGCCAGCAGCTTGGCAAGCCTACGGAATGAGCAGTTCTTC. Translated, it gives CASSLASLRNEQFF.

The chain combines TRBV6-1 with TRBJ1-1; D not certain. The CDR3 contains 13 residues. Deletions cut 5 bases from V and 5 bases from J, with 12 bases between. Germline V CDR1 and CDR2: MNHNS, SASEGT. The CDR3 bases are TGTGCCAGCAGTACCCGGGAGGAAACTGAAGCTTTCTTT. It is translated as CASSTREETEAFF.

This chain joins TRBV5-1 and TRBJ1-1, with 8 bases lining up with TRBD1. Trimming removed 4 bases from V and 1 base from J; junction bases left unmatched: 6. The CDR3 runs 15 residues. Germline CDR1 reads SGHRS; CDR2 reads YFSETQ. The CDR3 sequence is CASSGGTGGNTEAFF. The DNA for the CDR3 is TGCGCCAGCAGCGGGGGGACAGGTGGGAACACTGAAGCTTTCTTT.

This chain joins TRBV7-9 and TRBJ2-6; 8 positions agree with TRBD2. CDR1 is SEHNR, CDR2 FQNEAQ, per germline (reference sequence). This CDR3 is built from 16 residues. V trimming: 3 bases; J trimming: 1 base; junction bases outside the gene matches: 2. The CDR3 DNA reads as TGTGCCAGCAGCTTCGGCGGGGGGTCTGGGGCCAACGTCCTGACTTTC. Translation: CASSFGGGSGANVLTF.

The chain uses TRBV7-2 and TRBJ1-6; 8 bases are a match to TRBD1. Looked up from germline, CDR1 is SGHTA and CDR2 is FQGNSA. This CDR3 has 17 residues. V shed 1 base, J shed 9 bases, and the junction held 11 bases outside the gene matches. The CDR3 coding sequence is TGTGCCAGCAGCTTAGGGCTTTGGACAGGGTTGAGTTCACCCCTCCACTTT. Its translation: CASSLGLWTGLSSPLHF. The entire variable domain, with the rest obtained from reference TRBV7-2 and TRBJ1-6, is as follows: GAGVSQSPSNKVTEKGKDVELRCDPISGHTALYWYRQSLGQGLEFLIYFQGNSAPDKSGLPSDRFSAERTGGSVSTLTIQRTQQEDSAVYLCASSLGLWTGLSSPLHFGNGTRLTVT.

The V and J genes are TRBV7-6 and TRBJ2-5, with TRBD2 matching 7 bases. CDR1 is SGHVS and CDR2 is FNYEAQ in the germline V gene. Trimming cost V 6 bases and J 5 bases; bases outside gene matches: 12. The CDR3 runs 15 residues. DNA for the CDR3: TGTGCCAGCAGTCTTGGCAGCGGGGAGGGGGAGACCCAGTACTTC. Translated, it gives CASSLGSGEGETQYF.

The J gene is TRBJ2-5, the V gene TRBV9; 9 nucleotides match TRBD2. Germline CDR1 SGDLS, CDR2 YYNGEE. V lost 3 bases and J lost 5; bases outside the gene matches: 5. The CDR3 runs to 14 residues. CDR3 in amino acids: CASSGGLAEETQYF. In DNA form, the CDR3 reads TGTGCCAGCAGCGGGGGACTAGCCGAGGAGACCCAGTACTTC.

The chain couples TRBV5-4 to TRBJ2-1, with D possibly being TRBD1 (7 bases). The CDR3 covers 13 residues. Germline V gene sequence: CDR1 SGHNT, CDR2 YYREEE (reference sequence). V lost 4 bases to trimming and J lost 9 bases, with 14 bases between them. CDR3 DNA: TGTGCCAGCAGCCGTAGTCAGGGGGGTGAGCAGTTCTTC. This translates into CASSRSQGGEQFF.

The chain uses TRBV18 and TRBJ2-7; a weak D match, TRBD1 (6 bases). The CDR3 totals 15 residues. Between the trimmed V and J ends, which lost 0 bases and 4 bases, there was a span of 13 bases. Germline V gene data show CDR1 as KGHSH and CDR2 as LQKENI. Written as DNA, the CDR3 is TGTGCCAGCTCACCACCAGAGACAGGTGCTTACGAGCAGTACTTC. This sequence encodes CASSPPETGAYEQYF.

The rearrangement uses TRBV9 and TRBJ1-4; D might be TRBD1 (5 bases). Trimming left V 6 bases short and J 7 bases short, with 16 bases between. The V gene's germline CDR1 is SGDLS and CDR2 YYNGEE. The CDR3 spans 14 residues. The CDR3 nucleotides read TGTGCCAGCACCGGTGGGGACTCGGGTGAAAAACTGTTTTTT. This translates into CASTGGDSGEKLFF. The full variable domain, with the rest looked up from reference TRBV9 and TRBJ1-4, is DSGVTQTPKHLITATGQRVTLRCSPRSGDLSVYWYQQSLDQGLQFLIQYYNGEERAKGNILERFSAQQFPDLHSELNLSSLELGDSALYFCASTGGDSGEKLFFGSGTQLSVL.

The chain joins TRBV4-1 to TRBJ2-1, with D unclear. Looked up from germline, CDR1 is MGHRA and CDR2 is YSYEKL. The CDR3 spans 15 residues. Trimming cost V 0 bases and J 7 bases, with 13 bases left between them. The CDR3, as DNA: TGCGCCAGCAGCCAAGAAGCAGGAATCCCGAATGAGCAGTTCTTC. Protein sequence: CASSQEAGIPNEQFF.

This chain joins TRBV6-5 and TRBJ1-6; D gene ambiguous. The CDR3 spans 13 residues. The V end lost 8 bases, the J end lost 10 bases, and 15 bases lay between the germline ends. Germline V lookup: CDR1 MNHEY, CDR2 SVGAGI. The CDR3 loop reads CASRAGVGSPLHF. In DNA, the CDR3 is TGTGCCAGCCGGGCCGGGGTGGGATCACCCCTCCACTTT.

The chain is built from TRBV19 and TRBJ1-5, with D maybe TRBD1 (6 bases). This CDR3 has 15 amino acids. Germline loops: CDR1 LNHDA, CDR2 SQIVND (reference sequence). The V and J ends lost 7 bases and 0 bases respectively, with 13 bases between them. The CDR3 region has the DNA TGTGCCAGTATTGTGGGGGCCTCTAGCAATCAGCCCCAGCATTTT. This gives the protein CASIVGASSNQPQHF.

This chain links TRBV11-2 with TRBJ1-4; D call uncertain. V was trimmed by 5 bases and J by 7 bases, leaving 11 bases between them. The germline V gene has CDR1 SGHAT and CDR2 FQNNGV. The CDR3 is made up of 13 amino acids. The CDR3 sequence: CASSPWRVEKLFF. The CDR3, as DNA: TGTGCCAGCAGCCCATGGAGGGTTGAAAAACTGTTTTTT.

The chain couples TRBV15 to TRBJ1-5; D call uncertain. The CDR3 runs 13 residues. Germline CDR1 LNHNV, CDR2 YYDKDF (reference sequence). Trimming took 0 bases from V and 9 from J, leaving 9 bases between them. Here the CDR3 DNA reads TGTGCCACCAGCAGAGATCAGGTTGGGCCCCAGCATTTT. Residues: CATSRDQVGPQHF.

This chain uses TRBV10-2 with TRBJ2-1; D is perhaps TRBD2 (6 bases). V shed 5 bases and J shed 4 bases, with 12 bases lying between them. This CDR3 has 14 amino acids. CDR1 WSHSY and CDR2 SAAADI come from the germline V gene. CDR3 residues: CASSRGTTYNEQFF. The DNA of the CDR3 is TGCGCCAGCAGTCGGGGGACCACATACAATGAGCAGTTCTTC.

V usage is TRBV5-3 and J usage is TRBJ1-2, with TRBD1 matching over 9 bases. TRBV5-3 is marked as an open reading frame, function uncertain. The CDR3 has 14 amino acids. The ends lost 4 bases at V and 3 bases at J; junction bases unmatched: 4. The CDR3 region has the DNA TGTGCCAGAAGCCAGGGACAGGGTTACTATGGCTACACCTTC. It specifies CARSQGQGYYGYTF.

The chain's CDR3 is CAWSGQTDSYYGYTF. CDR3 coding DNA: TGTGCCTGGAGTGGACAGACAGACTCCTACTATGGCTACACCTTC. This chain uses TRBV30 with TRBJ1-2; tentatively, D is TRBD1 (5 bases). Trimming shortened V by 1 base and J by 3 bases, and 15 bases separated the two germline ends. The CDR3 is made up of 15 amino acids. Germline values: CDR1 GTSNPN, CDR2 SVGIG (reference sequence).

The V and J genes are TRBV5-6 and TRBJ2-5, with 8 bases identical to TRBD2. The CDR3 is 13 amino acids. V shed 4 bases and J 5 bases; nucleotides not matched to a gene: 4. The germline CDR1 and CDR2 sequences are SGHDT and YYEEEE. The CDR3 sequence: CASSTGGEETQYF. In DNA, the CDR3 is TGTGCCAGCAGCACCGGGGGGGAGGAGACCCAGTACTTC.

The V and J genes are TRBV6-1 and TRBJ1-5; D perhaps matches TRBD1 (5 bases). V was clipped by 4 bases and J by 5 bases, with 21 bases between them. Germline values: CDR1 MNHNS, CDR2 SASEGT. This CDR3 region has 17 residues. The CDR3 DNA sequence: TGTGCCAGCAGTGGAGTCGGGGGACTCTCAAGGCATCAGCCCCAGCATTTT. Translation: CASSGVGGLSRHQPQHF.

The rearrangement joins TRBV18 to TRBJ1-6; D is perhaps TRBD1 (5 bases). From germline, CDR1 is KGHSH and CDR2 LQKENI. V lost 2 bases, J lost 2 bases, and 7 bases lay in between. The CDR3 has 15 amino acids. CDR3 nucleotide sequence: TGTGCCAGCTCACCAAAGGGGCCCTATAATTCACCCCTCCACTTT. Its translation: CASSPKGPYNSPLHF.

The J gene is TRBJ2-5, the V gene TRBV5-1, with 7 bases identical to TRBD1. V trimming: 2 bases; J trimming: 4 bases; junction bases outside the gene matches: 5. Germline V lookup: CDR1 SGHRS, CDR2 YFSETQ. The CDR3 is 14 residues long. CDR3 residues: CASSFQGVRETQYF. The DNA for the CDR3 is TGCGCCAGCAGCTTCCAGGGGGTGCGAGAGACCCAGTACTTC.

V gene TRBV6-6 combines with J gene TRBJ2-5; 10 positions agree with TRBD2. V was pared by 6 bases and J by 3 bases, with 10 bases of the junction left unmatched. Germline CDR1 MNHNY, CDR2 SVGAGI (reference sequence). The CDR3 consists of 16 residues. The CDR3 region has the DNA TGTGCCAGCAGACGCCGGGGAGGACTAGCGGAAGAGACCCAGTACTTC. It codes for CASRRRGGLAEETQYF.

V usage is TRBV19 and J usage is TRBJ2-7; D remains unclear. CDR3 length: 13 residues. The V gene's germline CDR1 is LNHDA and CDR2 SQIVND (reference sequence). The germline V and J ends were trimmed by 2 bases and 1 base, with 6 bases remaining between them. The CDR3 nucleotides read TGTGCCAGTAGTATACTCCCGTCCTACGAGCAGTACTTC. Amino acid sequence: CASSILPSYEQYF.